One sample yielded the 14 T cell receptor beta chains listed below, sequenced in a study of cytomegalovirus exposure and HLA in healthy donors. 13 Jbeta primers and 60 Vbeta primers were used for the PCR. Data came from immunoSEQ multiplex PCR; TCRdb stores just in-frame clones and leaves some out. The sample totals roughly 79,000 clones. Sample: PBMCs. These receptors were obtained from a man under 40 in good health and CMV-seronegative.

The CDR3 loop reads CASSLGGHPRDAAYNEQFF. As DNA, the CDR3 is TGCGCCAGCAGCTTGGGGGGACACCCCAGGGACGCGGCCTACAATGAGCAGTTCTTC. The chain is built from TRBV5-1 and TRBJ2-1; perhaps TRBD1 as D (6 bases). The CDR3 extends over 19 amino acids. From germline, CDR1 is SGHRS and CDR2 YFSETQ. V was pared by 0 bases and J by 2 bases, with 21 bases between.

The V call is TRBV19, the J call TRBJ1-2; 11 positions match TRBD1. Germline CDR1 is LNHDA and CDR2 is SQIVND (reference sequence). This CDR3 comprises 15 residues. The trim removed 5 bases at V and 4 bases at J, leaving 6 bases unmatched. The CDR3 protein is CASSVGTGGAYGYTF. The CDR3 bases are TGTGCCAGTAGTGTTGGGACAGGGGGGGCCTATGGCTACACCTTC. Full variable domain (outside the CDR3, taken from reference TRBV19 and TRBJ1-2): DGGITQSPKYLFRKEGQNVTLSCEQNLNHDAMYWYRQDPGQGLRLIYYSQIVNDFQKGDIAEGYSVSREKKESFPLTVTSAQKNPTAFYLCASSVGTGGAYGYTFGSGTRLTVV.

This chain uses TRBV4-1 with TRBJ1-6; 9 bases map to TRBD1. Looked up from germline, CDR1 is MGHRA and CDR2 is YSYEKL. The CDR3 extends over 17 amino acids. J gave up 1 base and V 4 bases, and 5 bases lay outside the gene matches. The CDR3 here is CASSLNDRGSYNSPLHF. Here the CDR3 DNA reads TGCGCCAGCAGCCTAAATGACAGGGGGTCCTATAATTCACCCCTCCACTTT.

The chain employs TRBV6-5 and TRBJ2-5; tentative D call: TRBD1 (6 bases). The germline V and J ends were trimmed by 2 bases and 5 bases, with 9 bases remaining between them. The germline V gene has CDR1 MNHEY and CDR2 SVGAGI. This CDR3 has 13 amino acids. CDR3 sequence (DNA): TGTGCCAGCAGTTACGGAGACAGGGAGACCCAGTACTTC. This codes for CASSYGDRETQYF.

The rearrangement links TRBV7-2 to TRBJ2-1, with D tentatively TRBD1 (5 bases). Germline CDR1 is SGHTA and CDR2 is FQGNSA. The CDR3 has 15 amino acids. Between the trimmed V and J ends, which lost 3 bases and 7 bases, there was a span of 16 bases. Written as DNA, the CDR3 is TGTGCCAGCAGCTTCAACCAGGGTTTATGGAATGAGCAGTTCTTC. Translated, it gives CASSFNQGLWNEQFF.

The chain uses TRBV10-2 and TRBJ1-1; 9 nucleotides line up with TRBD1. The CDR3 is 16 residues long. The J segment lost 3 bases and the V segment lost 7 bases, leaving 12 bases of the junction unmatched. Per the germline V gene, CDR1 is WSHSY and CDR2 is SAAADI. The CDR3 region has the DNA TGCGCCAGCATCGTCCCGGGACAGGGTTCTTACACTGAAGCTTTCTTT. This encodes CASIVPGQGSYTEAFF.

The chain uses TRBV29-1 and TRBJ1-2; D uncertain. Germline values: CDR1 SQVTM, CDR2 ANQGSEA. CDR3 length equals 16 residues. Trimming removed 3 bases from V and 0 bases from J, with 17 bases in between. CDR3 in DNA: TGCAGCGTTGAGCGCGAGCAGGCAGGCCCTAACTATGGCTACACCTTC. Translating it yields CSVEREQAGPNYGYTF.

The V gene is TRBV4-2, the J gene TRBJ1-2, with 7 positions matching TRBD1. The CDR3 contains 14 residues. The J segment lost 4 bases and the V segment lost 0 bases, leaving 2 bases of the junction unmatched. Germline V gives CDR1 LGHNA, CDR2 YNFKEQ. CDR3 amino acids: CASSQEDRSYGYTF. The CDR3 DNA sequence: TGTGCCAGCAGCCAAGAGGACAGGAGCTATGGCTACACCTTC.

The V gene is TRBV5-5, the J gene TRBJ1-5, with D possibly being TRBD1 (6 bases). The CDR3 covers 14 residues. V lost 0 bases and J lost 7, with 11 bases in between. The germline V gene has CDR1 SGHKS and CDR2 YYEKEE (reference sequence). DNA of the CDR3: TGTGCCAGCAGCTTGGTATCAGGGGTACAGCCCCAGCATTTT. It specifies CASSLVSGVQPQHF.

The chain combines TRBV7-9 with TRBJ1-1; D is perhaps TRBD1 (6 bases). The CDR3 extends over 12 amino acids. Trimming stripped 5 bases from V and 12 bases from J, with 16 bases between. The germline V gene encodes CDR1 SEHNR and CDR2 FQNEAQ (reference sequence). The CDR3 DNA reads TGTGCCAGCAGCATGACAGGACTTGGGACTTTCTTT. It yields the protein CASSMTGLGTFF.

CDR3 bases: TGTGCCAGCAGCTTAGGCAGGGGGGCGAACACTGAAGCTTTCTTT. This translates into CASSLGRGANTEAFF. The chain carries TRBV7-9 and TRBJ1-1, with 7 bases lining up with TRBD1. Per germline, CDR1 SEHNR and CDR2 FQNEAQ (reference sequence). The CDR3 extends over 15 amino acids. J was trimmed by 1 base and V by 1 base; bases with no gene match: 3.

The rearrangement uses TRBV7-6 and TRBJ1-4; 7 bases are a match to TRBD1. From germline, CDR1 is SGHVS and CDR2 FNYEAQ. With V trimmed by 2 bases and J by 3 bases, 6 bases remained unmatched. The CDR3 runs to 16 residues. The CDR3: CASSLPYRGSNEKLFF. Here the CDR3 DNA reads TGTGCCAGCAGCTTACCTTACAGGGGTTCTAATGAAAAACTGTTTTTT. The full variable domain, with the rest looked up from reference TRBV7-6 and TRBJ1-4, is GAGVSQSPRYKVTKRGQDVALRCDPISGHVSLYWYRQALGQGPEFLTYFNYEAQQDKSGLPNDRFSAERPEGSISTLTIQRTEQRDSAMYRCASSLPYRGSNEKLFFGSGTQLSVL.

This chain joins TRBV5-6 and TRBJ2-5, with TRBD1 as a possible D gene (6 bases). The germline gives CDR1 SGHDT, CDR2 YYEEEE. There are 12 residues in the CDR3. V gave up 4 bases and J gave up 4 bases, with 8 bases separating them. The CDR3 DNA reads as TGTGCCAGCAGCGAACAGGGAGAGACCCAGTACTTC. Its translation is CASSEQGETQYF.

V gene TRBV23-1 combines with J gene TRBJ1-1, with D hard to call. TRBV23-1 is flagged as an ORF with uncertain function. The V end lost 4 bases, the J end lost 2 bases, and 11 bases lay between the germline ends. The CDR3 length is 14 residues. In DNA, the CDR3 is TGCGCCAGCAGTCTCCGGTGTAATAACACTGAAGCTTTCTTT. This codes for CASSLRCNNTEAFF.